Presented here are 14 T cell receptor beta chains from one specimen sequenced in a study of T cell responses to AZD1222 COVID-19 vaccine. Profiled with immunoSEQ multiplex PCR; TCRdb holds only in-frame clones, not every one. Here the sample spans 110,000 to 150,000 clones, about 92% being singletons. Sequenced here: peripheral blood, sampled on day 0 of AZD1222 vaccination. The receptors here all came from an adult in good health.

Written as DNA, the CDR3 is TGTGCCAGCAGTTTACAGGGGATGTACTATGGCTACACCTTC. Its protein is CASSLQGMYYGYTF. The chain couples TRBV6-2 or TRBV6-3 to TRBJ1-2, with TRBD1 matching 7 bases. CDR3 length equals 14 residues. Germline-derived CDR1 and CDR2 are MNHEY and SVGEGT. The J segment lost 3 bases and the V segment lost 4 bases, leaving 5 bases of the junction unmatched.

The rearrangement uses TRBV7-9 and TRBJ2-7, with D possibly matching TRBD1 (5 bases). The CDR3 length is 14 residues. Germline lookup yields CDR1 SEHNR and CDR2 FQNEAQ (reference sequence). V lost 6 bases, J lost 0 bases, and 12 bases lay in between. DNA for the CDR3: TGTGCCAGCAGTTCGGACAAAAGCTCCTACGAGCAGTACTTC. Its protein is CASSSDKSSYEQYF.

The chain uses TRBV11-2 and TRBJ1-5; D ambiguous. Germline values: CDR1 SGHAT, CDR2 FQNNGV. The ends were cut back, 3 bases at V and 3 bases at J, with 6 bases in the middle. The CDR3 totals 13 residues. CDR3 residues: CASSLGYNQPQHF. The CDR3 nucleotides are TGTGCCAGCAGCTTGGGATACAATCAGCCCCAGCATTTT.

This clone has only one observation. The chain carries TRBV5-1 and TRBJ2-2, with TRBD2 matching 11 bases. The length of the CDR3 is 16 residues. Germline CDR1 is SGHRS and CDR2 is YFSETQ. The ends lost 4 bases at V and 6 bases at J; junction bases unmatched: 8. This chain's CDR3 is CASSQGTSGFPGELFF. The CDR3 bases are TGCGCCAGCAGCCAAGGGACTAGCGGCTTCCCCGGGGAGCTGTTTTTT.

V and J are TRBV5-5 and TRBJ2-5, with D uncertain. Trimming pared 2 bases from V and 3 bases from J, leaving 5 bases between. Germline CDR1 and CDR2: SGHKS and YYEKEE (reference sequence). The length of the CDR3 is 12 residues. The CDR3 protein is CASSFAEETQYF. The CDR3 DNA reads as TGTGCCAGCAGCTTCGCGGAAGAGACCCAGTACTTC.

The chain couples TRBV6-6 to TRBJ1-2, with D possibly matching TRBD1 (5 bases). The CDR3 has 14 amino acids. Between the trimmed V and J ends, which lost 2 bases and 4 bases, there was a span of 11 bases. CDR1 and CDR2 from the germline V gene are MNHNY and SVGAGI (reference sequence). CDR3 DNA: TGTGCCAGCAGTTACCCGAGACAGCGCTATGGCTACACCTTC. This sequence encodes CASSYPRQRYGYTF.

The chain uses TRBV3-1 (or the pseudogene TRBV3-2) and TRBJ1-2; 8 bases line up with TRBD1. Germline V gene lookup returns CDR1 LGHDT and CDR2 YNNKEL (reference sequence). Trimming at V came to 2 bases and at J to 7 bases, leaving 0 bases not matched to a gene. CDR3 length equals 12 residues. This CDR3 reads CASSQQGAGYTF. DNA of the CDR3: TGTGCCAGCAGCCAACAGGGGGCTGGCTACACCTTC.

The chain links TRBV3-1 (or the pseudogene TRBV3-2) to TRBJ1-2, with a possible D match to TRBD1 (6 bases). Looked up from germline, CDR1 is LGHDT and CDR2 is YNNKEL (reference sequence). The CDR3 length is 14 residues. V lost 0 bases, J lost 6 bases, and 11 bases lay in between. The chain's CDR3 is CASSQDAGAHGYTF. CDR3 sequence (DNA): TGTGCCAGCAGCCAAGACGCAGGGGCGCATGGCTACACCTTC.

In DNA form, the CDR3 reads TGTGCCACCAGTGACGGACAGGGGGTATACTATGGCTACACCTTC. This translates into CATSDGQGVYYGYTF. The chain is built from TRBV24-1 and TRBJ1-2; 10 bases are a match to TRBD1. Trimming removed 4 bases from V and 3 bases from J; junction bases left unmatched: 4. The CDR3 has 15 amino acids. Per the germline V gene, CDR1 is KGHDR and CDR2 is SFDVKD.

The CDR3 sequence: CASSLMGGFDQPQHF. For the CDR3, the DNA is TGCGCCAGCAGCTTGATGGGGGGCTTTGATCAGCCCCAGCATTTT. J is TRBJ1-5 and V is TRBV5-1, with D perhaps matching TRBD1 (6 bases). V was shortened by 1 base and J by 5 bases, with 13 bases between the two germline ends. The CDR3 runs 15 residues. Looked up from germline, CDR1 is SGHRS and CDR2 is YFSETQ.

This clone came up once. The gene calls are TRBV5-1 and TRBJ1-2; 8 bases are a match to TRBD1. CDR1 is SGHRS and CDR2 is YFSETQ in the germline V gene. The CDR3 spans 14 residues. Germline trimming cut 2 bases from V and 4 bases from J; bases unmatched to any gene: 4. The CDR3 spells CASSFQGATYGYTF. The CDR3 DNA follows: TGCGCCAGCAGCTTTCAGGGGGCCACCTATGGCTACACCTTC.

This clone was counted a single time. Other nucleotide sequences in the sample specify the same CDR3. The J gene is TRBJ2-2, the V gene TRBV5-1; 10 nucleotides align to TRBD1. V was pared by 0 bases and J by 6 bases, with 2 bases of the junction left unmatched. Germline V gives CDR1 SGHRS, CDR2 YFSETQ. The CDR3 consists of 15 residues. The CDR3 is CASSLAGQGAGELFF. In DNA, the CDR3 is TGCGCCAGCAGCTTGGCAGGACAGGGGGCCGGGGAGCTGTTTTTT.

The rearrangement links TRBV12-3 or TRBV12-4 to TRBJ2-1; D gene unclear. The V gene lost 0 bases and the J gene lost 15 bases, with 9 bases spanning the gap. The CDR3 consists of 11 residues. The CDR3 region is CASSLAAPAFF. CDR3 sequence (DNA): TGTGCCAGCAGTTTAGCCGCGCCAGCGTTCTTC.

The chain employs TRBV7-8 and TRBJ2-2; D ambiguous. V was shortened by 1 base and J by 5 bases, with 11 bases between the two germline ends. Per the germline V gene, CDR1 is SGHVS and CDR2 is FQNEAQ. The CDR3 has 15 amino acids. In DNA, the CDR3 is TGTGCCAGCAGCTTAGATTGGGGAAATACCGGGGAGCTGTTTTTT. Residues: CASSLDWGNTGELFF.